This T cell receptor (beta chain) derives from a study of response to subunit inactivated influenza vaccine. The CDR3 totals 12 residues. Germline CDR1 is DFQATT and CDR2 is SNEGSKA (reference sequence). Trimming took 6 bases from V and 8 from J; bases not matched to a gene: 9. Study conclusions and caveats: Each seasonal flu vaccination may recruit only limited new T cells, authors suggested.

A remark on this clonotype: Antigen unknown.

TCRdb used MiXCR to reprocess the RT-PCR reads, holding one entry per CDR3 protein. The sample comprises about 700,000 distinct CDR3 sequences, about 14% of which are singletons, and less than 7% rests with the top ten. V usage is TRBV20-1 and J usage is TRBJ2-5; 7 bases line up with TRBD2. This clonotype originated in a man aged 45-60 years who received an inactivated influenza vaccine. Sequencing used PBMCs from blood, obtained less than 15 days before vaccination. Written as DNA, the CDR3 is TGCAGTGCCCAGACTAGCCCCCCAACCCAGTACTTC. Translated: CSAQTSPPTQYF.